This is a list of T cell receptor beta chains from one sample in a study of blood T cells in healthy people across ages. One entry per CDR3 protein results from TCRdb running MiXCR on the 5' RACE reads. The table shows about 680,000 distinct CDR3 sequences, with around 45% occurring only once. The sample was blood. Source of these receptors: a woman between 55 and 75 years old in good health. CDR3s include the opening cysteine and the closing phenylalanine or tryptophan. A D gene is named only where the DNA matches it firmly. Rows give clone size only sometimes, using once, few, many, or a class for an expanded clone.

many,TRBV29-1,TRBJ2-7,13,TRBD2,TGCAGCGCTAGGACTAGCGGGAGTTACGAGCAGTACTTC,CSARTSGSYEQYF
few,TRBV20-1,TRBJ2-7,14,TRBD2,TGCAGTGCTCGAGGGTCTAGCGGGGTGGGAGAGCAGTACTTC,CSARGSSGVGEQYF
NA,TRBV20-1,TRBJ2-5,14,TRBD1,TGCAGTGCCACCGGGACAGGGGAACAAGAGACCCAGTACTTC,CSATGTGEQETQYF
NA,TRBV14,TRBJ1-2,12,NA,TGTGCCAGCAGCCAAGCCGACGGTGGCTACACCTTC,CASSQADGGYTF
NA,TRBV12-3/TRBV12-4,TRBJ2-3,14,NA,TGTGCCAGCAGTTCCCCGCCTAGCACAGATACGCAGTATTTT,CASSSPPSTDTQYF
few,TRBV20-1,TRBJ2-3,14,NA,TGCAGTGCAAGAGCGAATCCTAGCACAGATACGCAGTATTTT,CSARANPSTDTQYF
NA,TRBV7-3,TRBJ2-2,17,TRBD2,TGTGCCAGCAGCTTGGATCGACTAGCGGGAGAGGCCGGGGAGCTGTTTTTT,CASSLDRLAGEAGELFF
many,TRBV4-2,TRBJ2-7,15,NA,TGTGCCAGCAGCCCTAGATGGGATAGCGCCTACGAGCAGTACTTC,CASSPRWDSAYEQYF
NA,TRBV20-1,TRBJ2-3,11,NA,TGCAGTGCTCCCGAGAGACATACGCAGTATTTT,CSAPERHTQYF
NA,TRBV12-3/TRBV12-4,TRBJ2-6,21,NA,TGTGCCAGCAGTTTTTTTCCGTGGCGGACGTCTCAAGTCTCTGGGGCCAACGTCCTGACTTTC,CASSFFPWRTSQVSGANVLTF
NA,TRBV27,TRBJ2-1,16,TRBD1,TGTGCCAGCAGTTCAGACAGGGCCCCCCTATACAATGAGCAGTTCTTC,CASSSDRAPLYNEQFF
NA,TRBV27,TRBJ2-2,14,NA,TGTGCCAGCAGTCCCTCCCAATTTGCCGGGGAGCTGTTTTTT,CASSPSQFAGELFF
NA,TRBV5-1,TRBJ2-2,18,TRBD2,TGCGCCAGCAGCCTTAATCCGGGACTAGCAGCGAACACCGGGGAGCTGTTTTTT,CASSLNPGLAANTGELFF
NA,TRBV20-1,TRBJ2-7,16,TRBD2,TGCAGTGCAATCCAACGGACTAGCGGGTACTACAATGAGCAGTACTTC,CSAIQRTSGYYNEQYF
NA,TRBV28,TRBJ2-1,14,TRBD2,TGTGCCAGCAGTTCACTGGGACTAGGGGATGAGCAGTTCTTC,CASSSLGLGDEQFF
once,TRBV5-5,TRBJ2-1,14,NA,TGTGCCAGCAGCAGAATCGGGACCAACAATGAGCAGTTCTTC,CASSRIGTNNEQFF
NA,TRBV6-5,TRBJ2-7,16,TRBD2,TGTACCAGCAGTTTCACCTTAGCGGGAGGGCCTCGCGAGCAGTACTTC,CTSSFTLAGGPREQYF
NA,TRBV5-1,TRBJ2-5,15,NA,TGCGCCAGCAGCTTGCTGCCTAGCTCCCAAGAGACCCAGTACTTC,CASSLLPSSQETQYF
NA,TRBV7-2,TRBJ2-5,16,TRBD2,TGTGCCAGCAGCCGCTCCTTAGGACTAGCGGAAGAGACCCAGTACTTC,CASSRSLGLAEETQYF
NA,TRBV12-3/TRBV12-4,TRBJ2-6,14,NA,TGTGCCAGTTGGGTGGGCTCTGGGGCCAACGTCCTGACTTTC,CASWVGSGANVLTF
few,TRBV29-1,TRBJ1-1,10,NA,TGCAGCGTTTTGACAGCCGAAGCTTTCTTT,CSVLTAEAFF
few,TRBV12-3/TRBV12-4,TRBJ1-2,17,NA,TGTGCCAGCAGTTTAGGTTGGGGGGGGCGCCGGATAGGTGGCTACACCTTC,CASSLGWGGRRIGGYTF
few,TRBV5-1,TRBJ1-2,13,NA,TGCGCCAGCAGCTTGGCCACACTAGACGGCTACACCTTC,CASSLATLDGYTF
NA,TRBV29-1,TRBJ2-7,16,NA,TGCAGCGTTGAAGGCTATCGTTCCCAACAGGGCTACGAGCAGTACTTC,CSVEGYRSQQGYEQYF
NA,TRBV7-2,TRBJ2-7,13,NA,TGTGCCAGCAGCTTAGCGCATCAGTACAAGCAGTACTTC,CASSLAHQYKQYF
few,TRBV25-1,TRBJ1-5,14,NA,TGTGCCAGCTCCCCCGGGGGATTCAATCAGCCCCAGCATTTT,CASSPGGFNQPQHF
few,TRBV4-1,TRBJ2-1,15,NA,TGCGCCAGCAGCCGATCCCGGGGCGCCGGCAATGAGCAGTTCTTC,CASSRSRGAGNEQFF
NA,TRBV28,TRBJ2-7,13,NA,TGTGCCAGCAGTGGACTCGTGCCCTACGAGCAGTACTTC,CASSGLVPYEQYF
NA,TRBV20-1,TRBJ2-1,15,NA,TGCAGTGCTAGTAACCGGGAGAGCTCCTACAATGAGCAGTTCTTC,CSASNRESSYNEQFF
many,TRBV2,TRBJ2-5,13,TRBD2,TGTGCCAGCAGTGAATCGGGGGGTGAGACCCAGTACTTC,CASSESGGETQYF
NA,TRBV29-1,TRBJ2-7,13,NA,TGCAGCGTTGACGGAAACTCCTACAATGAGCAGTACTTC,CSVDGNSYNEQYF
few,TRBV10-3,TRBJ2-3,18,TRBD2,TGTGCCATCAGTGAGAGGGGGGCTAGCGGGAGTGTCGCAGATACGCAGTATTTT,CAISERGASGSVADTQYF
few,TRBV10-3,TRBJ2-3,15,TRBD1,TGTGCCATCAGTGAGTACAGGGGGAGCACAGATACGCAGTATTTT,CAISEYRGSTDTQYF
NA,TRBV9,TRBJ1-5,16,NA,TGTGCCAGCAGCCCAGGGGCGGGGGGAAGCAATCAGCCCCAGCATTTT,CASSPGAGGSNQPQHF
few,TRBV6-5,TRBJ2-7,15,TRBD1,TGTGCCAGCAGTTATGGGGCAGGGGGATCCTACGAGCAGTACTTC,CASSYGAGGSYEQYF
NA,TRBV6-2/TRBV6-3,TRBJ2-3,16,TRBD2,TGTGCCAGCAGCCCACAGCCTAGCGGGAGCCCAGATATGCAGTATTTT,CASSPQPSGSPDMQYF
NA,TRBV7-3,TRBJ2-1,15,NA,TGTGCCAGCAGCTTCACCGGGACAACCCCCAATGAGCAGTTCTTC,CASSFTGTTPNEQFF
NA,TRBV7-2,TRBJ2-4,10,NA,TGTGCCAGCAGCTTAGTGGGACTGTACTTC,CASSLVGLYF
NA,TRBV6-2/TRBV6-3,TRBJ2-7,15,TRBD2,TGTGCCAGCACCAAAATCGGGACTAGCCCCTACGAGCAGTACTTC,CASTKIGTSPYEQYF
NA,TRBV7-2,TRBJ2-1,15,TRBD2,TGTGCCAGCAGCTTGGGACTAGCGGGCACCAAGGAGCAGTTCTTC,CASSLGLAGTKEQFF
few,TRBV29-1,TRBJ2-5,13,NA,TGCAGCGTTCTCGGACCGGCGGGAGAGACCCAGTACTTC,CSVLGPAGETQYF
NA,TRBV20-1,TRBJ1-1,13,NA,TGCAGTGCTATATATATACTGAACACTGAAGCTTTCTTT,CSAIYILNTEAFF
few,TRBV11-1,TRBJ2-7,16,NA,TGTGCCAGCAGCCCCAGGGGAGCTAGCTCGAGCTACGAGCAGTACTTC,CASSPRGASSSYEQYF
NA,TRBV20-1,TRBJ1-2,11,NA,TGCAGTGCCCAAGGCCAGGTTGGCTACACCTTC,CSAQGQVGYTF
few,TRBV27,TRBJ2-1,14,NA,TGTGCCACCACCACGACAGGAAGATACAATGAGCAGTTCTTC,CATTTTGRYNEQFF
few,TRBV7-3,TRBJ1-4,13,NA,TGTGCCAGCAGTCAAACGACAGGTGAAAAACTGTTTTTT,CASSQTTGEKLFF